The entry below describes one TCR beta chain. The target antigen is unknown. From the approximately 110-subject validation cohort, which was separate from the roughly 630-subject first cohort, the donors were drawn. These data originate in a study of cytomegalovirus exposure and HLA in healthy donors. The CDR3 is 16 amino acids. Germline lookup yields CDR1 SGHDN and CDR2 FVKESK. With 4 bases removed from V and 7 bases from J, the gap between germline ends came to 19 bases. Study-level results: Specificity for CMV antigens was confirmed in vitro for a few of the CMV-associated chains. The classifier, whose performance was assessed in both the original and validation cohorts, reportedly diagnosed cytomegalovirus status with high specificity and sensitivity. Researchers counted 150 to 200 TCR beta chains as cytomegalovirus-associated.

Here immunoSEQ multiplex PCR was the method, and the copy in TCRdb shows in-frame clones only, minus some. Of about 150,000 clones in the sample, about 86% were seen once. The sequencing sample was made of PBMCs. V gene TRBV14 combines with J gene TRBJ1-4; weak D call: TRBD1 (5 bases). The clonotype was recovered from a human donor in good health. Here the CDR3 reads CASSPDSRGTVEKLFF. The CDR3 DNA is TGTGCCAGCAGCCCCGACTCTCGGGGGACGGTTGAAAAACTGTTTTTT.